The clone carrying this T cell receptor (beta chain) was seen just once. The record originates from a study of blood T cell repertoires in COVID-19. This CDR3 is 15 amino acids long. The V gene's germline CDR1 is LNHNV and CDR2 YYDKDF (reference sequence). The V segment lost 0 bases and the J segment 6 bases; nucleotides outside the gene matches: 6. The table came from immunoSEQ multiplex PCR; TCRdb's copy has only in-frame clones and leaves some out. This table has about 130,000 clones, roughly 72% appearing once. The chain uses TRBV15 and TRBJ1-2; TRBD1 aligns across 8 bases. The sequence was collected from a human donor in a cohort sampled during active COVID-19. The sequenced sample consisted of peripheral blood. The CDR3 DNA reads TGTGCCACCAGCAGAGATGGCCAGGGGGCCCATGGCTACACCTTC. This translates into CATSRDGQGAHGYTF.